The 16 T cell receptor beta chains listed next were all sequenced from one sample in a study of CD8+ T cells in alopecia areata. Extracted RNA was reverse transcribed, and the resulting cDNA served as sequencing template. Sequenced by immunoSEQ multiplex PCR; TCRdb stores in-frame clones only, minus some. The sample has roughly 230,000 clones, around two fifths seen once; the top ten hold approximately 2.9%. Treatment specified: oral pan-JAK inhibitor, 5-10 mg twice daily. The sample was CD4+ T cells sorted from blood, taken around week 37, from a patient treated with tofacitinib. The receptors here all came from a human donor with alopecia areata.

This clone showed up just once. CDR3 residues: CASSEKGDRSQPQHF. CDR3 nucleotides: TGTGCCAGCAGCGAGAAAGGGGATCGGAGTCAGCCCCAGCATTTT. The V call is TRBV9, the J call TRBJ1-5, with D maybe TRBD1 (5 bases). CDR3 length equals 15 residues. Trimming shortened V by 3 bases and J by 6 bases, and 16 bases separated the two germline ends. The V gene's germline CDR1 is SGDLS and CDR2 YYNGEE.

The rearrangement joins TRBV28 to TRBJ2-4; D might be TRBD1 or TRBD2, each matching 5 bases. Trimming stripped 6 bases from V and 1 base from J, with 19 bases between. Germline V CDR1 and CDR2: MDHEN, SYDVKM. The length of the CDR3 is 17 residues. The CDR3 DNA is TGTGCCAGCAGAACCGGGACCACTGTTTGGGCCAAAAACATTCAGTACTTC. Translating gives CASRTGTTVWAKNIQYF.

This chain uses TRBV29-1 with TRBJ2-7; D is uncertain. V was trimmed by 0 bases and J by 7 bases, leaving 16 bases between them. The CDR3 runs 14 residues. Germline V gene sequence: CDR1 SQVTM, CDR2 ANQGSEA. CDR3 protein: CSVEDSGRTEEQYF. The CDR3 nucleotides are TGCAGCGTTGAAGATTCGGGCCGAACGGAGGAGCAGTACTTC.

V is TRBV2 and J is TRBJ2-2; 12 nucleotides align to TRBD2. The CDR3 covers 15 residues. Trimming cost V 6 bases and J 7 bases; bases outside gene matches: 6. Per germline, CDR1 SNHLY and CDR2 FYNNEI. The CDR3 reads CASRLAGGPSGELFF. In DNA, the CDR3 is TGTGCCAGCAGGCTAGCGGGAGGGCCCAGCGGGGAGCTGTTTTTT.

Many counts were recorded for this clone. This chain connects TRBV30 to TRBJ2-3; D might be TRBD1 or TRBD2, each matching 5 bases. CDR1 GTSNPN and CDR2 SVGIG come from the germline V gene (reference sequence). This CDR3 region has 12 residues. V was clipped by 7 bases and J by 1 base, with 9 bases between them. Here the CDR3 DNA reads TGTGCCTCTGGGGGAGGCACAGATACGCAGTATTTT. Its protein is CASGGGTDTQYF.

This chain connects TRBV6-1 to TRBJ1-1; the D is unclear. There are 15 residues in the CDR3. Trimming stripped 6 bases from V and 1 base from J, with 15 bases between. Germline CDR1 and CDR2: MNHNS and SASEGT. Here the CDR3 DNA reads TGTGCCAGCAGCCCTTCCCGCAGGCCGAACACTGAAGCTTTCTTT. It encodes CASSPSRRPNTEAFF.

This clone was counted only a few times. V gene TRBV30 combines with J gene TRBJ1-1; TRBD1 might be the D (6 bases). V lost 2 bases and J 2 bases, leaving 15 bases between the germline ends. CDR1 GTSNPN and CDR2 SVGIG come from the germline V gene (reference sequence). The CDR3 runs to 15 residues. CDR3 DNA: TGTGCCTGGAGTCGGGGTAGGGGGGCAAACACTGAAGCTTTCTTT. Encoded protein: CAWSRGRGANTEAFF.

The V call is TRBV6-1, the J call TRBJ1-1; 7 positions match TRBD1. This CDR3 is 13 amino acids long. V lost 5 bases to trimming and J lost 1 base; unmatched junction nucleotides: 1. CDR1 and CDR2 from the germline V gene are MNHNS and SASEGT. CDR3 sequence: CASSRQGNTEAFF. In DNA, the CDR3 is TGTGCCAGCAGTAGACAGGGGAACACTGAAGCTTTCTTT.

The chain employs TRBV7-9 and TRBJ1-1; 8 bases line up with TRBD1. CDR3 size: 14 residues. Germline assignment: CDR1 SEHNR and CDR2 FQNEAQ (reference sequence). V gave up 6 bases and J gave up 3 bases; unmatched junction bases: 6. The CDR3 DNA follows: TGTGCCAGCAGGACACAGGGGGAGGACACTGAAGCTTTCTTT. Translating it yields CASRTQGEDTEAFF. Using reference TRBV7-9 and TRBJ1-1 for the parts outside the CDR3, the full variable domain is DTGVSQNPRHKITKRGQNVTFRCDPISEHNRLYWYRQTLGQGPEFLTYFQNEAQLEKSRLLSDRFSAERPKGSFSTLEIQRTEQGDSAMYLCASRTQGEDTEAFFGQGTRLTVV.

This clone has only a few counts. CDR3 in amino acids: CAIRDRGPGANVLTF. CDR3 nucleotides: TGTGCCATCAGGGACAGGGGGCCAGGGGCCAACGTCCTGACTTTC. This rearrangement joins TRBV10-3 to TRBJ2-6; 11 positions agree with TRBD1. CDR3 length equals 15 residues. V gave up 6 bases and J gave up 4 bases; unmatched junction bases: 2. Germline V gene data show CDR1 as ENHRY and CDR2 as SYGVKD.

The rearrangement uses TRBV10-2 and TRBJ2-3; maybe TRBD2 (6 bases). The CDR3 extends over 13 amino acids. The germline V and J ends were trimmed by 2 bases and 6 bases, with 9 bases remaining between them. CDR1 and CDR2 (germline): WSHSY, SAAADI. In DNA, the CDR3 is TGCGCCAGCAGTGAGACGGGAGTGGATACGCAGTATTTT. Amino acid sequence: CASSETGVDTQYF.

The sample holds many counts of this clone. This CDR3 reads CASSLTPRMSYGYTF. The CDR3 nucleotides read TGTGCCAGCAGTTTGACCCCCCGAATGAGCTATGGCTACACCTTC. The chain uses TRBV27 and TRBJ1-2; no clear D gene. Trimming removed 3 bases at V and 4 bases at J, with 15 bases between. Germline CDR1 is MNHEY and CDR2 is SMNVEV (reference sequence). CDR3 size: 15 residues.

The CDR3 nucleotides are TGTGCCAGCAGCCTTTGGACAGGGGGTGGTAGCAATCAGCCCCAGCATTTT. Its protein product is CASSLWTGGGSNQPQHF. The chain has TRBV5-6 and TRBJ1-5; 10 bases fit TRBD1. The J segment lost 0 bases and the V segment lost 4 bases, leaving 7 bases of the junction unmatched. This CDR3 is 17 amino acids long. Germline V CDR1 and CDR2: SGHDT, YYEEEE.

This clone was seen only a few times. The gene calls are TRBV28 and TRBJ1-2, with 10 positions matching TRBD1. The V and J ends lost 5 bases and 5 bases, in that order; junction bases with no gene match: 8. From germline, CDR1 is MDHEN and CDR2 SYDVKM. The CDR3 spans 15 residues. The CDR3 sequence: CASSAPGQGIYGYTF. Written as DNA, the CDR3 is TGTGCCAGCAGTGCTCCGGGACAGGGGATTTATGGCTACACCTTC.

The table lists this clone with a few counts. J is TRBJ2-3 and V is TRBV7-8; D unclear. The V and J ends lost 1 base and 0 bases respectively, with 8 bases between them. This CDR3 is 15 amino acids long. The germline V gene encodes CDR1 SGHVS and CDR2 FQNEAQ. The CDR3 DNA reads TGTGCCAGCAGCTTAGGTGTCGGTAGCACAGATACGCAGTATTTT. It specifies CASSLGVGSTDTQYF.

The count of this clone is one. The identical CDR3 is also encoded by other nucleotide sequences in the sample. V usage is TRBV30 and J usage is TRBJ2-5, with D possibly TRBD2 on 5 matching bases. In germline, CDR1 is GTSNPN, CDR2 SVGIG (reference sequence). This CDR3 has 14 residues. Trimming pared 0 bases from V and 4 bases from J, leaving 12 bases between. CDR3 sequence reads: CAWSVTGRGETQYF. DNA for the CDR3: TGTGCCTGGAGTGTAACTGGGAGAGGAGAGACCCAGTACTTC.